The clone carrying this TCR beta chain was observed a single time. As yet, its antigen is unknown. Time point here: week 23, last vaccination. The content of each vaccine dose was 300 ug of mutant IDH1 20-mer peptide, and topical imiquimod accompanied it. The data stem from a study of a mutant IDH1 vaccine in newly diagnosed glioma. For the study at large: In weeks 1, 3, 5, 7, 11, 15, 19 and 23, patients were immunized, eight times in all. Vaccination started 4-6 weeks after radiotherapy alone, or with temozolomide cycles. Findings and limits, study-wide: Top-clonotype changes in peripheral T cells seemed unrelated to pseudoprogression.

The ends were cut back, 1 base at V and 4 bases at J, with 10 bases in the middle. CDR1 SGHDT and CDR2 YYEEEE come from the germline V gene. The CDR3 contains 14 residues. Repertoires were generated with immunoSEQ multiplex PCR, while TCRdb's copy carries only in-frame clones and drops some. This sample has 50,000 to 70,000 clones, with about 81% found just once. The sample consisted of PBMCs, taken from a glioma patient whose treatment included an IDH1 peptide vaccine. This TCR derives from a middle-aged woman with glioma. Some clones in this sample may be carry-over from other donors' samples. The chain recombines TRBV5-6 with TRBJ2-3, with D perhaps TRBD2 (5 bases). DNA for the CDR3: TGTGCCAGCAGCTTGCCCCTCGGGGCAGATACGCAGTATTTT. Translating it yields CASSLPLGADTQYF.